This section outlines one T cell receptor (beta chain) sequence together with its context. The antigen remains undetermined. The source of the sample is a study of siplizumab effects on memory and regulatory T cells. General study points: Solely a minor proportion of alloreactive clones could be assigned to unstimulated subsets. Naive T cells seemed more diverse than memory cells and seemed major alloresponse contributors. A mean of about 69% of mappable alloreactive CD4+ clones were Treg-derived with siplizumab, compared with 26.9% in controls.

Produced via immunoSEQ multiplex PCR; TCRdb's table is partial and in-frame only. The repertoire holds some 100,000 clones, with approximately 93% as singletons. Germline V gene sequence: CDR1 SGHDN, CDR2 FVKESK. The CDR3 is 13 residues long. V dropped 2 bases and J dropped 5 bases, with 7 bases sitting between them. The chain carries TRBV14 and TRBJ2-1; D is undetermined. The receptor was derived from a human donor in good health. Sample: CD8+ T cells sorted from blood. This CDR3 is CASSQNSNNEQFF. CDR3 DNA sequence: TGTGCCAGCAGCCAAAATTCCAACAATGAGCAGTTCTTC.